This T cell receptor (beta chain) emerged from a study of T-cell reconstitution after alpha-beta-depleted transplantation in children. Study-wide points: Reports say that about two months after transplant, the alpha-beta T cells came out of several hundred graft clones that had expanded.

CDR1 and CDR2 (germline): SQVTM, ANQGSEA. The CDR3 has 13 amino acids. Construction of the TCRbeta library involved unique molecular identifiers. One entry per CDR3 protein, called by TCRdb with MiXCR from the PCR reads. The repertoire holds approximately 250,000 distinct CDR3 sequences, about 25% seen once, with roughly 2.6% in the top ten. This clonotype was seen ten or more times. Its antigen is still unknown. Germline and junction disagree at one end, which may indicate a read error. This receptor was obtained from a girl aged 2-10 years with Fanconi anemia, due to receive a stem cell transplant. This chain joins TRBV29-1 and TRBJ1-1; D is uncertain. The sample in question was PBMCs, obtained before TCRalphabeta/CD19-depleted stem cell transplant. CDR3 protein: CSAESSGNTEAFF. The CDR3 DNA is TGCAGCGCTGAAAGTTCGGGGAACACTGAAGCTTTCTTT.